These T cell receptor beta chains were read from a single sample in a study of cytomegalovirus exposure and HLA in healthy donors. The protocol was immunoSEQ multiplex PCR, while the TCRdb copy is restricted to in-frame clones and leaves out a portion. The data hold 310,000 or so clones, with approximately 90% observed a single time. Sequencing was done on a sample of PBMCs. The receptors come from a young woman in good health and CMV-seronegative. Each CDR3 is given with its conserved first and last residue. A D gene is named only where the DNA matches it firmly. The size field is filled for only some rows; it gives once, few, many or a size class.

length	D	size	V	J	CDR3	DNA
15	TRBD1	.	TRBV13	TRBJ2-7	CASSPRDRGSYEQYF	TGTGCCAGCAGCCCACGGGACAGGGGGTCCTACGAGCAGTACTTC
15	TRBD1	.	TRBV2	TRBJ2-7	CASSEPGQGANEQYF	TGTGCCAGCAGTGAACCGGGACAGGGGGCGAACGAGCAGTACTTC
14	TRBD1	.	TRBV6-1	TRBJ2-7	CASRAGTGSYEQYF	TGTGCCAGCAGGGCCGGGACAGGGAGCTACGAGCAGTACTTC
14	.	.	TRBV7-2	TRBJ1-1	CASSPWAGNTEAFF	TGTGCCAGCAGCCCGTGGGCGGGGAACACTGAAGCTTTCTTT
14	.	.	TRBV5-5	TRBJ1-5	CASSLRQSNQPQHF	TGTGCCAGCAGCTTGCGACAGAGCAATCAGCCCCAGCATTTT
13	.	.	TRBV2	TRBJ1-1	CASSDRRGTEAFF	TGTGCCAGCAGTGATCGCAGGGGCACTGAAGCTTTCTTT
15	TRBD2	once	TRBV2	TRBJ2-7	CASSEGSGTSYEQYF	TGTGCCAGCAGTGAGGGAAGCGGGACCTCCTACGAGCAGTACTTC
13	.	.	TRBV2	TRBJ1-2	CASSEAGVYGYTF	TGTGCCAGCAGTGAGGCAGGGGTTTATGGCTACACCTTC
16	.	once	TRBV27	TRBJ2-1	CASWVGRGRGGNEQFF	TGTGCCAGCTGGGTGGGCAGGGGGAGAGGGGGGAATGAGCAGTTCTTC
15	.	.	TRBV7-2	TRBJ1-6	CASSLILGRDSPLHF	TGTGCCAGCAGCTTAATTCTGGGTCGGGATTCACCCCTCCACTTT
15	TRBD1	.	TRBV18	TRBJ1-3	CASSPPGQGGNTIYF	TGTGCCAGCTCACCTCCGGGACAGGGTGGAAACACCATATATTTT
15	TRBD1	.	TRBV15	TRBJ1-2	CATSSRTGDHYGYTF	TGTGCCACCAGCTCTCGGACAGGGGATCACTATGGCTACACCTTC
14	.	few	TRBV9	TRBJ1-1	CASSVDPRVTEAFF	TGTGCCAGCAGCGTAGACCCGCGGGTCACTGAAGCTTTCTTT
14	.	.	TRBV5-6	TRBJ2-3	CASSSMANTDTQYF	TGTGCCAGCAGCTCGATGGCCAACACAGATACGCAGTATTTT
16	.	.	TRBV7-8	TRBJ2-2	CASIRPLTGSTGELFF	TGTGCCAGCATCCGACCCTTGACAGGAAGCACCGGGGAGCTGTTTTTT
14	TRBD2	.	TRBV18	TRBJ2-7	CASSPSGGAYEQYF	TGTGCCAGCTCACCGTCCGGGGGGGCCTACGAGCAGTACTTC
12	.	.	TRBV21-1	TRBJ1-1	CASSSPVIGAFF	TGTGCCAGCAGCTCTCCCGTAATCGGAGCTTTCTTT
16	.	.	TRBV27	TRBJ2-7	CASSLSSRVGPYEQYF	TGTGCCAGCAGTTTATCGAGCAGGGTAGGGCCCTACGAGCAGTACTTC
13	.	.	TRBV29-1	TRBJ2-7	CSVVYGTNYEQYF	TGCAGCGTTGTGTACGGGACAAACTACGAGCAGTACTTC
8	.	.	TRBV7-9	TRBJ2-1	CASSPAVF	TGTGCCAGCAGCCCCGCGGTCTTC
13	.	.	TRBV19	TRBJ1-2	CASSTSNTGGYTF	TGTGCCAGTAGTACCTCCAATACAGGGGGCTACACCTTC
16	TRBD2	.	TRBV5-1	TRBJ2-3	CASSQLAGGSTDTQYF	TGCGCCAGCAGCCAACTAGCGGGGGGGAGCACAGATACGCAGTATTTT
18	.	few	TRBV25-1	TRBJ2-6	CASSEGAGYYSGANVLTF	TGTGCCAGCAGTGAGGGGGCAGGGTATTACTCTGGGGCCAACGTCCTGACTTTC
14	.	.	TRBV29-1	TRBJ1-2	CSVYGQFFNYGYTF	TGCAGCGTTTATGGACAGTTCTTTAACTATGGCTACACCTTC
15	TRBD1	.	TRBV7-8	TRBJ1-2	CASKPGTGGAGGYTF	TGTGCCAGCAAACCCGGGACAGGGGGCGCGGGTGGCTACACCTTC
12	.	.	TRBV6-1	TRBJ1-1	CASRLGNTEAFF	TGTGCCAGCAGGCTAGGGAACACTGAAGCTTTCTTT
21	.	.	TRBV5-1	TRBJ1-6	CASSLDLPGESGGSYNSPLHF	TGCGCCAGCAGCTTGGATTTGCCGGGGGAATCCGGGGGGTCCTATAATTCACCCCTCCACTTT
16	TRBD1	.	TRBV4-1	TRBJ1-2	CASSQVAGGGNYGYTF	TGCGCCAGCAGCCAAGTGGCAGGGGGAGGTAACTATGGCTACACCTTC
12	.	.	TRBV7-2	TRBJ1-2	CASLLPGYGYTF	TGTGCCAGCCTACTGCCAGGCTATGGCTACACCTTC
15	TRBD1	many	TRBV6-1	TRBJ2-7	CASSENEGQGVEQYF	TGTGCCAGCAGTGAAAATGAGGGACAGGGGGTCGAGCAGTACTTC
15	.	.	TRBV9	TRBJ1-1	CASSVVTEANTEAFF	TGTGCCAGCAGCGTAGTGACAGAAGCGAACACTGAAGCTTTCTTT
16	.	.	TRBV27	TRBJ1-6	CASTYTDRIPNSPLHF	TGTGCCAGCACCTATACCGATCGTATACCTAATTCACCCCTCCACTTT
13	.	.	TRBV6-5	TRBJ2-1	CASSYSPDNEQFF	TGTGCCAGCAGTTACAGCCCCGACAATGAGCAGTTCTTC
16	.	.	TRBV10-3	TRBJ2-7	CAISEFGTPITYEQYF	TGTGCCATCAGTGAATTTGGGACTCCCATTACCTACGAGCAGTACTTC
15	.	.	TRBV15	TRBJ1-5	CATSSEGGANQPQHF	TGTGCCACCAGCTCCGAGGGGGGGGCCAATCAGCCCCAGCATTTT
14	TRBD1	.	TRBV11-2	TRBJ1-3	CASSLTGAGDTIYF	TGTGCCAGCAGCCTGACAGGGGCGGGCGACACCATATATTTT
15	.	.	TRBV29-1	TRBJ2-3	CSAAGLHGSADTQYF	TGCAGCGCGGCTGGACTTCATGGCTCTGCAGATACGCAGTATTTT
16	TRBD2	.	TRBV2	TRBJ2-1	CASSFSSGGAFNEQFF	TGTGCCAGCAGTTTTTCAAGCGGGGGGGCTTTCAATGAGCAGTTCTTC
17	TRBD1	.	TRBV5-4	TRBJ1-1	CASSLEYGQGAYTEAFF	TGTGCCAGCAGCTTGGAATACGGGCAGGGGGCGTATACTGAAGCTTTCTTT
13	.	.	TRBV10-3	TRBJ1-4	CASRVSTNEKLFF	TGTGCCAGCCGGGTTTCAACTAATGAAAAACTGTTTTTT
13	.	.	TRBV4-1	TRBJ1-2	CAGLRGQFGGYTF	TGCGCCGGTCTAAGGGGCCAGTTTGGTGGCTACACCTTC
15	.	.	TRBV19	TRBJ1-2	CASSPRTYTNYGYTF	TGTGCCAGTAGTCCACGGACTTATACCAACTATGGCTACACCTTC
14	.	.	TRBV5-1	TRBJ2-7	CASSFVQGKVEQYF	TGCGCCAGCAGCTTTGTGCAGGGGAAGGTCGAGCAGTACTTC
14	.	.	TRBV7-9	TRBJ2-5	CASSLVASQETQYF	TGTGCCAGCAGCTTAGTAGCTAGCCAAGAGACCCAGTACTTC
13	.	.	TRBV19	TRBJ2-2	CASRSPNTGELFF	TGTGCCAGTAGGTCTCCGAACACCGGGGAGCTGTTTTTT